This T cell receptor beta chain was observed in a study of blood T cells in healthy people across ages. The use of a sample-barcoded 5' primer and a J-beta primer mix characterized a second PCR of roughly 6 to 11 cycles. Every cDNA molecule bore a tag from a template-switch adaptor containing 12 random nucleotides. TCRdb independently ran MiXCR on the 5' RACE reads; one entry per CDR3 protein. The data show over 600,000 distinct CDR3 sequences, just over 55% seen once. The TCR was taken from a man between 35 and 55 years old in good health. Sample: blood.

DNA for the CDR3: TGCAGTGCTTGGGCGGGATTTACACTTTCTGAGCAGTTCTTC. Protein sequence: CSAWAGFTLSEQFF. V is TRBV20-1 and J is TRBJ2-1; D possibly corresponds to TRBD2 (6 bases). Between the trimmed V and J ends, which lost 5 bases and 9 bases, there was a span of 20 bases. Germline lookup yields CDR1 DFQATT and CDR2 SNEGSKA (reference sequence). This CDR3 contains 14 residues.